This T cell receptor beta chain was documented in a study of T cell clones after liver transplantation. Study-wide background: HCV positivity affected three of eight recipients; the rest lacked autoimmune or viral indications.

Study observations and caveats: Donor-reactive sequences fell more than third party-reactive ones, suggesting partial deletion.

Germline V gene lookup returns CDR1 LNHDA and CDR2 SQIVND (reference sequence). This CDR3 has 15 amino acids. Deletions cut 1 base from V and 0 bases from J, with 10 bases between. Method: immunoSEQ multiplex PCR; TCRdb's copy keeps in-frame clones and lacks some. The sample holds around 110,000 clones; about nine tenths are singletons and the top ten take around 0.8%. About this clone: Its antigen remains unknown.

This sequence was found in a human patient who received a liver transplant. The graft donor may account for some of the T cells. V and J are TRBV19 and TRBJ2-7; no clear D. The sample in question was CD4+ T cells from blood, obtained 12 months after liver transplant. In DNA form, the CDR3 reads TGTGCCAGTAGTATAGGAGGAGAAAGCTCCTACGAGCAGTACTTC. Its protein is CASSIGGESSYEQYF.